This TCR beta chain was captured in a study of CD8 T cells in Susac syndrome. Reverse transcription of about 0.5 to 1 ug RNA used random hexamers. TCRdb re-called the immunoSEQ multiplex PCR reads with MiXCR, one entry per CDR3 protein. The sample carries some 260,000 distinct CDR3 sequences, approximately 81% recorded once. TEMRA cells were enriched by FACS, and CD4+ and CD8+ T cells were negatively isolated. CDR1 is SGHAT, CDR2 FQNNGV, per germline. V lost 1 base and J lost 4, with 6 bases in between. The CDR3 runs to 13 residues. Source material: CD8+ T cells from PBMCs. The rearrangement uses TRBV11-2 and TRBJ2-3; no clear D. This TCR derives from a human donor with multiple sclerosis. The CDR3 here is CASSLGVADTQYF. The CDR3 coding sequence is TGTGCCAGCAGCTTAGGGGTTGCAGATACGCAGTATTTT.